This passage covers 24 T cell receptor beta chains from one sample sequenced in a study of T cells in Graves' hyperthyroidism and ophthalmopathy. Researchers amplified the TCR beta CDR3 regions from RNA transcripts. The TCR CDR3 first-round RT-PCR relied on the HTBI primer set. One entry per CDR3 protein results from TCRdb running MiXCR on the multiplex PCR reads. The table shows around 620,000 distinct CDR3 sequences, with around 15% occurring only once. Material for sequencing was blood. These receptors were taken from a woman aged 30 to 39 with Graves' hyperthyroidism.

The chain is built from TRBV4-1 and TRBJ1-5, with 7 positions matching TRBD1. CDR1 MGHRA and CDR2 YSYEKL come from the germline V gene. V was pared by 4 bases and J by 0 bases, with 6 bases of the junction left unmatched. The CDR3 sequence is 16 residues long. The CDR3 reads CASSPDRANSNQPQHF. The CDR3 nucleotides are TGCGCCAGCAGCCCAGACAGGGCTAATAGCAATCAGCCCCAGCATTTT.

The V gene is TRBV4-1, the J gene TRBJ1-2, with TRBD1 as a possible D gene (5 bases). The CDR3 extends over 17 amino acids. Trimming took off 4 bases at V and 5 bases at J, with 23 bases between the two ends. Germline assignment: CDR1 MGHRA and CDR2 YSYEKL. CDR3 loop: CASSPLQWGVPYYGYTF. The CDR3 nucleotides are TGCGCCAGCAGCCCCCTTCAGTGGGGGGTGCCGTATTATGGCTACACCTTC.

V gene TRBV6-5 combines with J gene TRBJ2-1; 7 bases line up with TRBD2. The germline V gene has CDR1 MNHEY and CDR2 SVGAGI. Losses at the gene ends were 0 bases for V and 7 bases for J; bases not matched to a gene: 3. The CDR3 spans 14 residues. The CDR3 here is CASSYSPGGNEQFF. The CDR3 nucleotides are TGTGCCAGCAGTTACTCCCCCGGGGGGAATGAGCAGTTCTTC.

This clonotype has a count of ten or more. This sequence joins TRBV11-2 and TRBJ2-7; 11 bases are shared with TRBD2. This CDR3 spans 16 amino acids. CDR1 and CDR2 from the germline V gene are SGHAT and FQNNGV. J gave up 6 bases and V 4 bases, and 11 bases lay outside the gene matches. Here the CDR3 reads CASSSNSGRAFSEQYF. CDR3 sequence (DNA): TGTGCCAGCAGCTCAAATAGCGGGAGGGCCTTTTCCGAGCAGTACTTC.

This clonotype was picked up a small number of times. This rearrangement joins TRBV20-1 to TRBJ2-7; 7 bases fit TRBD1. Germline V CDR1 and CDR2: DFQATT, SNEGSKA (reference sequence). The CDR3 is made up of 15 amino acids. V gave up 6 bases and J gave up 0 bases; unmatched junction bases: 11. CDR3 nucleotides: TGCAGTGCAACCGGGACAGCAACAAGCTCCTACGAGCAGTACTTC. It yields the protein CSATGTATSSYEQYF.

This clonotype was counted at least ten times. The chain is built from TRBV6-1 and TRBJ2-3; 10 nucleotides agree with TRBD2. Per the germline V gene, CDR1 is MNHNS and CDR2 is SASEGT. The CDR3 is made up of 15 amino acids. The V gene end was trimmed by 6 bases and the J gene end by 1 base; junction bases not matched to a gene: 4. CDR3 sequence reads: CASRSGLAGTDTQYF. For the CDR3, the DNA is TGTGCCAGCAGATCCGGACTAGCGGGCACAGATACGCAGTATTTT.

Remarks on this clonotype: The junction differs from germline at one of its ends, possibly a read error. The chain recombines TRBV2 with TRBJ2-1, with 10 bases matching TRBD1. The CDR3 totals 14 residues. Germline V gives CDR1 SNHLY, CDR2 FYNNEI. The CDR3 here is CASRHGQGVNGQFF. As DNA, the CDR3 is TGTGCCAGCAGACATGGACAGGGGGTCAATGGGCAGTTCTTC.

This clonotype was recorded a few times. The rearrangement uses TRBV14 and TRBJ2-3; D is ambiguous. The V end lost 8 bases, the J end lost 3 bases, and 15 bases lay between the germline ends. The CDR3 is 14 amino acids. Germline V lookup: CDR1 SGHDN, CDR2 FVKESK. CDR3 sequence: CASPRGEGTDTQYF. Here the CDR3 DNA reads TGTGCCAGCCCCCGTGGGGAAGGAACAGATACGCAGTATTTT.

This clonotype has ten or more counts. The genes are TRBV12-3 or TRBV12-4 and TRBJ2-5; 9 nucleotides align to TRBD1. The CDR3 is made up of 16 amino acids. With V trimmed by 7 bases and J by 4 bases, 13 bases remained unmatched. Written as DNA, the CDR3 is TGTGCCAGCACCAAGGGGGACAGGGTTACCGGAGAGACCCAGTACTTC. Amino acids: CASTKGDRVTGETQYF.

This clonotype was observed many times. This chain connects TRBV11-3 to TRBJ2-3; 10 bases fit TRBD2. Germline assignment: CDR1 SGHNT and CDR2 YENEEA. Unmatched junction bases numbered 11, after V lost 2 bases and J lost 6 bases. The CDR3 sequence is 17 residues long. CDR3 residues: CASSLLIASGSRDTQYF. In nucleotides, the CDR3 is TGTGCCAGCAGCTTACTAATAGCTAGCGGGAGTAGGGATACGCAGTATTTT.

V is TRBV29-1 and J is TRBJ2-2; D ambiguous. Germline V gene lookup returns CDR1 SQVTM and CDR2 ANQGSEA. Trimming left V 2 bases short and J 5 bases short, with 6 bases between. The CDR3 is 12 residues long. The CDR3 loop reads CSVEQGTGELFF. In nucleotides, the CDR3 is TGCAGCGTTGAACAAGGGACCGGGGAGCTGTTTTTT.

This clonotype has more than one count but fewer than ten. The V call is TRBV6-1, the J call TRBJ1-4; TRBD1 might be the D (6 bases). The CDR3 loop spans 15 amino acids. Trimming removed 6 bases at V and 7 bases at J, with 18 bases between. Germline lookup yields CDR1 MNHNS and CDR2 SASEGT. The CDR3 DNA sequence: TGTGCCAGCAGCCCATCTCCAGGGGCGGCTGAAAAACTGTTTTTT. Its translation is CASSPSPGAAEKLFF.

In this sample, this clonotype turned up many times. The chain recombines TRBV30 with TRBJ1-2; the match to TRBD1 covers 11 bases. From germline, CDR1 is GTSNPN and CDR2 SVGIG (reference sequence). The CDR3 spans 13 residues. J was trimmed by 7 bases and V by 2 bases; bases with no gene match: 3. This CDR3 reads CAWSKDRGLGYTF. The CDR3 nucleotides read TGTGCCTGGAGTAAGGACAGGGGGCTTGGCTACACCTTC.

This clonotype was observed at least ten times. The V and J genes are TRBV29-1 and TRBJ2-7; the D gene is possibly TRBD1 (6 bases). Germline CDR1 and CDR2: SQVTM and ANQGSEA. Trimming removed 4 bases at V and 0 bases at J, with 16 bases between. This CDR3 has 15 amino acids. CDR3 nucleotides: TGCAGCGTTGTCCCTCAGGGGAGACCCTCCTACGAGCAGTACTTC. As protein: CSVVPQGRPSYEQYF.

This clonotype was seen repeatedly, ten times or more. The rearrangement uses TRBV7-8 and TRBJ1-2; D may be TRBD1 (5 bases). V lost 7 bases and J 7 bases, leaving 19 bases between the germline ends. Germline lookup yields CDR1 SGHVS and CDR2 FQNEAQ. The CDR3 is 14 residues long. The CDR3 sequence: CASTWGRSYSGYTF. The CDR3, as DNA: TGTGCCAGCACCTGGGGACGGAGTTATTCTGGCTACACCTTC.

V usage is TRBV7-9 and J usage is TRBJ2-4; 7 nucleotides line up with TRBD2. Germline lookup yields CDR1 SEHNR and CDR2 FQNEAQ (reference sequence). Germline trimming cut 6 bases from V and 0 bases from J; bases unmatched to any gene: 5. This CDR3 comprises 15 residues. The CDR3 bases are TGTGCCAGCAGTACTAGCGATCAAGCCAAAAACATTCAGTACTTC. The encoded protein is CASSTSDQAKNIQYF.

In its sample, this clonotype was seen many times. This chain links TRBV12-3 or TRBV12-4 with TRBJ1-2, with D hard to call. CDR3 length: 13 amino acids. The germline V and J ends were trimmed by 1 base and 8 bases, with 11 bases remaining between them. The CDR3 sequence: CASSLGVSGGYTF. The CDR3 nucleotides read TGTGCCAGCAGTTTAGGGGTTTCAGGCGGCTACACCTTC.

This clonotype was observed a handful of times. The rearrangement links TRBV5-6 to TRBJ2-2; maybe TRBD1 (8 bases). The CDR3 length is 15 residues. V gave up 2 bases and J gave up 5 bases, with 13 bases separating them. Germline V CDR1 and CDR2: SGHDT, YYEEEE. This chain's CDR3 is CASSLQGGVTGELFF. The DNA of the CDR3 is TGTGCCAGCAGCTTACAGGGGGGGGTGACCGGGGAGCTGTTTTTT.

This clonotype was counted between two and nine times. The junction departs from the called germline gene at one end, perhaps through a read error. The chain uses TRBV27 and TRBJ1-1; D gene ambiguous. Germline-derived CDR1 and CDR2 are MNHEY and SMNVEV (reference sequence). The CDR3 spans 13 residues. The DNA for the CDR3 is TGTGCCAGCAGTTTAACACTGAACGCTGAAGCTTTCTTT. Encoded protein: CASSLTLNAEAFF.

In regard to this clonotype: The junction and the germline gene differ at one end; a read error may be behind it. V is TRBV2 and J is TRBJ2-1; TRBD2 agrees at 11 bases. CDR3 length: 14 residues. Germline V lookup: CDR1 SNHLY, CDR2 FYNNEI. The CDR3 loop is CASREGTSGIEQFF. CDR3 nucleotides: TGTGCCAGCAGGGAAGGGACTAGCGGAATCGAGCAGTTCTTC.

This clonotype appeared many times. The chain joins TRBV12-3 or TRBV12-4 to TRBJ2-1; TRBD2 agrees at 10 bases. V dropped 3 bases and J dropped 2; count of bases not matched to a gene: 4. The CDR3 consists of 16 residues. DNA for the CDR3: TGTGCCAGCAGTTTCGGGCTAGCGGGAGCCTACAATGAGCAGTTCTTC. It specifies CASSFGLAGAYNEQFF.

This clonotype was picked up many times. The chain carries TRBV7-9 and TRBJ1-1, with D uncertain. Germline V CDR1 and CDR2: SEHNR, FQNEAQ (reference sequence). V was pared by 1 base and J by 5 bases, with 11 bases between. The CDR3 runs 14 residues. CDR3 coding DNA: TGTGCCAGCAGCTTAGTATTGGGTTCGACTGAAGCTTTCTTT. Its protein product is CASSLVLGSTEAFF.

This clonotype has just a few counts. The CDR3, as DNA: TGCAGTGCTAGCCAACTCGCGAGCCGTGATAACACTGAAGCTTTCTTT. It is translated as CSASQLASRDNTEAFF. The chain is built from TRBV20-1 and TRBJ1-1, with D unresolved. Germline lookup yields CDR1 DFQATT and CDR2 SNEGSKA (reference sequence). This CDR3 is 16 amino acids long. The germline V and J ends were trimmed by 3 bases and 2 bases, with 19 bases remaining between them.

The sample holds a few counts of this clonotype. V usage is TRBV5-4 and J usage is TRBJ2-1; TRBD2 matches 7 bases. The CDR3 has 15 residues. The V gene end was trimmed by 2 bases and the J gene end by 5 bases; junction bases not matched to a gene: 7. The germline CDR1 and CDR2 sequences are SGHNT and YYREEE (reference sequence). CDR3 in amino acids: CASSFDAGLNNEQFF. CDR3 nucleotide sequence: TGTGCCAGCAGCTTCGACGCGGGACTAAACAATGAGCAGTTCTTC.